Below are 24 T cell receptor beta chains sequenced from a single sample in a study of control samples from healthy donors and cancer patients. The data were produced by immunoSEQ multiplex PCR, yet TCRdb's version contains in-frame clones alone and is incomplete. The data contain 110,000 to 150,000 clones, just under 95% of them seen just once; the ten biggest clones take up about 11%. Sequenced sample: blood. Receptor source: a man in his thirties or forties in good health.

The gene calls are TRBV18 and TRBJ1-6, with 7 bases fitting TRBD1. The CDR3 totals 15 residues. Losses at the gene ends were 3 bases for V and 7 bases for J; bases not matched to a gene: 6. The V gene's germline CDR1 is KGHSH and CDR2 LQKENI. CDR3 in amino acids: CASSPGQTGNSPLHF. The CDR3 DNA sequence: TGTGCCAGCTCACCGGGACAGACGGGGAATTCACCCCTCCACTTT.

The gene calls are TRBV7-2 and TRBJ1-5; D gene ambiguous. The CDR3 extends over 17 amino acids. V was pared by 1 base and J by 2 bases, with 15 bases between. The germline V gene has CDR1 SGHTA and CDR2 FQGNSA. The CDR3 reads CASSLERPGSGNQPQHF. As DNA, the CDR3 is TGTGCCAGCAGCTTAGAAAGGCCGGGTTCAGGCAATCAGCCCCAGCATTTT. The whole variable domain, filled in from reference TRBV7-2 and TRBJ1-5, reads GAGVSQSPSNKVTEKGKDVELRCDPISGHTALYWYRQSLGQGLEFLIYFQGNSAPDKSGLPSDRFSAERTGGSVSTLTIQRTQQEDSAVYLCASSLERPGSGNQPQHFGDGTRLSIL.

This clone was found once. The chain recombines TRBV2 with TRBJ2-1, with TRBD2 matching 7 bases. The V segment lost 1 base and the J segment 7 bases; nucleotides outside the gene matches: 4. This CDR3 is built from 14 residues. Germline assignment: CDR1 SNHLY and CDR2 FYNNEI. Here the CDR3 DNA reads TGTGCCAGCAGTGAAGGGACTAGTTTAAATGAGCAGTTCTTC. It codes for CASSEGTSLNEQFF.

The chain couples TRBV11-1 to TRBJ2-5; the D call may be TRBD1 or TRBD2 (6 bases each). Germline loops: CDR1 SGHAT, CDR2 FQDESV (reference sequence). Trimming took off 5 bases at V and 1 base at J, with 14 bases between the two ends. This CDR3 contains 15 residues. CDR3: CASSRGEGGQETQYF. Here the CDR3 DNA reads TGTGCCAGCAGCCGAGGAGAGGGGGGCCAAGAGACCCAGTACTTC.

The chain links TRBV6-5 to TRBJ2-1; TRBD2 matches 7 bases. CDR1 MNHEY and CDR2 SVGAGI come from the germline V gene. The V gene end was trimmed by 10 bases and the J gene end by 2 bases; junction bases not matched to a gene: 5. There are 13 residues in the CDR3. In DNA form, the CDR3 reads TGTGCCACCTCTAGCGGTCCCTACAATGAGCAGTTCTTC. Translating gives CATSSGPYNEQFF.

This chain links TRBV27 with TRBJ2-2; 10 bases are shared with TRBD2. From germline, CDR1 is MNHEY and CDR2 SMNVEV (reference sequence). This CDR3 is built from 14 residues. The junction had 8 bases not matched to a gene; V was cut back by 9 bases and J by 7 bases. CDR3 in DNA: TGTGCCAGTACCGGGACTAGCGCTATCGGGGAGCTGTTTTTT. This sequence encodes CASTGTSAIGELFF.

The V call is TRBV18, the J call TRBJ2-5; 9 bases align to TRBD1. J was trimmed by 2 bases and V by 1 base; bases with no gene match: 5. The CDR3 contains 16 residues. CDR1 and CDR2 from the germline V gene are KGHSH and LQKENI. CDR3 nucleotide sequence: TGTGCCAGCTCACCACGGGACAGGGCCGATCAAGAGACCCAGTACTTC. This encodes CASSPRDRADQETQYF. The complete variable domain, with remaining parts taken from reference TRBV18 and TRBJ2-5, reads NAGVMQNPRHLVRRRGQEARLRCSPMKGHSHVYWYRQLPEEGLKFMVYLQKENIIDESGMPKERFSAEFPKEGPSILRIQQVVRGDSAAYFCASSPRDRADQETQYFGPGTRLLVL.

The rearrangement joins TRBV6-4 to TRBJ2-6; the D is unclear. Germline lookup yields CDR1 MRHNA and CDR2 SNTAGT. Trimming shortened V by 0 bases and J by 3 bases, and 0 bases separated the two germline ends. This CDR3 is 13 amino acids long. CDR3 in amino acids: CASSDSGANVLTF. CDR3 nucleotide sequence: TGTGCCAGCAGTGACTCTGGGGCCAACGTCCTGACTTTC.

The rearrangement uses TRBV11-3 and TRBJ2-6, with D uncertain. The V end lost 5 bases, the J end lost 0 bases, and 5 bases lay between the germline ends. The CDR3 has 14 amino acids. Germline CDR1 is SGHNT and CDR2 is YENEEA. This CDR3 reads CASSPDSGANVLTF. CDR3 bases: TGTGCCAGCAGCCCCGACTCTGGGGCCAACGTCCTGACTTTC.

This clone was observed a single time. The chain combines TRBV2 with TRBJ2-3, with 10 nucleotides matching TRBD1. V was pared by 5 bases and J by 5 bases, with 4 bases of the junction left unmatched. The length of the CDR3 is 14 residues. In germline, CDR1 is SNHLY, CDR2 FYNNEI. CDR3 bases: TGTGCCAGCAGTTTGGACAGGGGGGAAGATACGCAGTATTTT. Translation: CASSLDRGEDTQYF. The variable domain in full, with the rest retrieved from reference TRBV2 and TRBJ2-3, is EPEVTQTPSHQVTQMGQEVILRCVPISNHLYFYWYRQILGQKVEFLVSFYNNEISEKSEIFDDQFSVERPDGSNFTLKIRSTKLEDSAMYFCASSLDRGEDTQYFGPGTRLTVL.

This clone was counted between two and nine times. The CDR3: CASLWADGEQFF. The CDR3 region has the DNA TGTGCCAGCTTATGGGCCGACGGTGAGCAGTTCTTC. The gene calls are TRBV18 and TRBJ2-1; D gene uncertain. This CDR3 contains 12 residues. V lost 7 bases to trimming and J lost 9 bases, with 13 bases between them. Germline lookup yields CDR1 KGHSH and CDR2 LQKENI.

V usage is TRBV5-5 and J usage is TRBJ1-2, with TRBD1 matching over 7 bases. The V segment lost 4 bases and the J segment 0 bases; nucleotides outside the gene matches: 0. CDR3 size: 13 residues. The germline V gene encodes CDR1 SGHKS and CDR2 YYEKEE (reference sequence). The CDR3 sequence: CASSGQANYGYTF. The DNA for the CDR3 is TGTGCCAGCAGCGGACAGGCTAACTATGGCTACACCTTC. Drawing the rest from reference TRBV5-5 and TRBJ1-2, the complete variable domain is DAGVTQSPTHLIKTRGQQVTLRCSPISGHKSVSWYQQVLGQGPQFIFQYYEKEERGRGNFPDRFSARQFPNYSSELNVNALLLGDSALYLCASSGQANYGYTFGSGTRLTVV.

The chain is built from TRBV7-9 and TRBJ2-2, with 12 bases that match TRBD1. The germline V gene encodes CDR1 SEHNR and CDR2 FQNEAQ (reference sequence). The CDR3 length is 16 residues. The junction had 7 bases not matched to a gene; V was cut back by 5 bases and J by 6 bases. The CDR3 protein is CASSTRDRGLAGELFF. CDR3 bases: TGTGCCAGCAGCACCCGGGACAGGGGGCTGGCCGGGGAGCTGTTTTTT.

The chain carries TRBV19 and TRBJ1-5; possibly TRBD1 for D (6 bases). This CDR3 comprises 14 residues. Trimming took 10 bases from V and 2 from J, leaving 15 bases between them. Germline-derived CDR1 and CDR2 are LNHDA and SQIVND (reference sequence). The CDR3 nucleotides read TGTGCCACCTCCCAGGGGATGGGCAATCAGCCCCAGCATTTT. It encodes CATSQGMGNQPQHF.

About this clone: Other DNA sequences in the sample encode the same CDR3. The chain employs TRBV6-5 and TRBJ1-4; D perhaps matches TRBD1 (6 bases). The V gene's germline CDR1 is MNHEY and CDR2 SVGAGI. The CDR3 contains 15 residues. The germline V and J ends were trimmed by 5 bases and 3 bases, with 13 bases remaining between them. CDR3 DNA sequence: TGTGCCAGCAGTAGGGGAGACAGGTCTAATGAAAAACTGTTTTTT. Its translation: CASSRGDRSNEKLFF.

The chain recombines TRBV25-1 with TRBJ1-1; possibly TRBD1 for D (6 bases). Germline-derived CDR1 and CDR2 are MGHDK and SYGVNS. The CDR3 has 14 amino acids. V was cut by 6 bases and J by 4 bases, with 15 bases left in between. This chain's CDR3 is CASSPSDRPTEAFF. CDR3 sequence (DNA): TGTGCCAGCAGCCCCTCTGACAGGCCCACTGAAGCTTTCTTT.

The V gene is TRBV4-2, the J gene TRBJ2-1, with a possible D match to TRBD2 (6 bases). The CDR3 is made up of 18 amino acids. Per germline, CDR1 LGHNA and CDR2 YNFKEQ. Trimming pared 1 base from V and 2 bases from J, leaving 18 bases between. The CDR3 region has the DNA TGTGCCAGCAGCCAAGGGCCGGGAGCTTTAGTCCCCTACAATGAGCAGTTCTTC. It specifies CASSQGPGALVPYNEQFF.

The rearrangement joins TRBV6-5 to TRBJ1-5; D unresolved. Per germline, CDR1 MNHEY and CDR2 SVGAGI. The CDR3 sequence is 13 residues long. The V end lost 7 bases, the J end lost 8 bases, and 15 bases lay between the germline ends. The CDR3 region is CASTSNGNEPQHF. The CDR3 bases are TGTGCCAGCACCTCAAACGGAAATGAGCCCCAGCATTTT.

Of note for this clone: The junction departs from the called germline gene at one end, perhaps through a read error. The CDR3 sequence: CASSILVRTGGNQPQHF. CDR3 in DNA: TGTGCCAGTAGTATTCTTGTGAGGACAGGGGGCAACCAGCCCCAGCATTTT. V is TRBV19 and J is TRBJ1-5, with 11 nucleotides matching TRBD1. The CDR3 covers 17 residues. The germline CDR1 and CDR2 sequences are LNHDA and SQIVND (reference sequence).

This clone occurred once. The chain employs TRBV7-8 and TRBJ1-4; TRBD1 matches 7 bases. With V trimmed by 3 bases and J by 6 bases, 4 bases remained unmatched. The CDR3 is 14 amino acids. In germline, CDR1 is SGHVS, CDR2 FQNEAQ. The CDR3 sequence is CASSFEGGDEKLFF. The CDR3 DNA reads TGTGCCAGCAGCTTCGAAGGGGGCGATGAAAAACTGTTTTTT.

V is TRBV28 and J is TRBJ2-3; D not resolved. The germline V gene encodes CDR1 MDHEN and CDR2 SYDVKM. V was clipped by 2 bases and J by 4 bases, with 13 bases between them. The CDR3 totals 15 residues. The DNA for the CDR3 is TGTGCCAGCAGTTTAGAGAAAATAGGTGCAGATACGCAGTATTTT. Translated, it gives CASSLEKIGADTQYF.

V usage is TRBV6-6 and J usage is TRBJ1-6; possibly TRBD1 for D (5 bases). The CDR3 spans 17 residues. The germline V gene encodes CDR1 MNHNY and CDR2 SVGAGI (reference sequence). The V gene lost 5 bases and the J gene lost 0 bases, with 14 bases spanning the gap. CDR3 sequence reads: CASSQWDRSSYNSPLHF. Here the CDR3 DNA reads TGTGCCAGCAGTCAATGGGACCGAAGCTCCTATAATTCACCCCTCCACTTT.

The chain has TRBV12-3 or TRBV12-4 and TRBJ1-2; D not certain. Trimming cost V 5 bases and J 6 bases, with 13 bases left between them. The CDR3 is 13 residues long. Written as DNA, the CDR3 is TGTGCCAGCAGTGTGAGGGAACGGAATGGCTACACCTTC. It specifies CASSVRERNGYTF.

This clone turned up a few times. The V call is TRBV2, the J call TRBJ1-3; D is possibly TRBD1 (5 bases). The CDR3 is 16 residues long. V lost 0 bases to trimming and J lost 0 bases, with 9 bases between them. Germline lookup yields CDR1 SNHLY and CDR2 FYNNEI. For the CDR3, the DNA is TGTGCCAGCAGTGAAGCGCCAGGGTCCTCTGGAAACACCATATATTTT. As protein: CASSEAPGSSGNTIYF.